These 5 T cell receptor beta chains share one sample of origin, sequenced in a study of T cells in Graves' hyperthyroidism and ophthalmopathy. The TCR beta CDR3 regions underwent amplification using RNA transcripts as the source. The primer set for the first-round RT-PCR of the TCR CDR3 was HTBI. TCRdb redid the calling of the multiplex PCR reads with MiXCR, one entry per CDR3 protein. Seen here are 150,000 or so distinct CDR3 sequences, around 8.9% observed once, and the top ten hold roughly a fifth. What was sequenced was blood. These receptor sequences come from a young woman with Graves' hyperthyroidism that later progressed to Graves' ophthalmopathy.

This clonotype was seen a handful of times. The rearrangement uses TRBV24-1 and TRBJ2-5; TRBD1 matches 9 bases. The germline V gene has CDR1 KGHDR and CDR2 SFDVKD. Unmatched junction bases numbered 3, after V lost 3 bases and J lost 2 bases. The CDR3 loop spans 15 amino acids. Written as DNA, the CDR3 is TGTGCCACCAGTGATACCGGACAGGGGCAAGAGACCCAGTACTTC. Encoded protein: CATSDTGQGQETQYF.

This clonotype was seen at least ten times. This chain uses TRBV28 with TRBJ1-2; D is undetermined. Trimming pared 6 bases from V and 4 bases from J, leaving 21 bases between. The CDR3 covers 16 residues. Germline V lookup: CDR1 MDHEN, CDR2 SYDVKM. CDR3 loop: CASSTLIDLPSYGYTF. In DNA form, the CDR3 reads TGTGCCAGCAGCACCCTGATTGACCTCCCATCCTATGGCTACACCTTC.

To note about this clonotype: The junction departs from germline at one end; a sequencing error may be responsible. J is TRBJ2-7 and V is TRBV7-3; D is possibly TRBD1 (5 bases). This CDR3 has 13 amino acids. Germline CDR1 and CDR2: SGHTA and FQGTGA. CDR3 loop: CASGLGREYEQYF. In DNA, the CDR3 is TGTGCCAGCGGCTTGGGCAGGGAATACGAGCAGTACTTC.

This clonotype was recorded at least ten times. The CDR3 is CASSFGGDHPPDTQYF. In nucleotides, the CDR3 is TGTGCCAGCAGCTTCGGGGGGGACCATCCCCCAGATACGCAGTATTTT. The rearrangement links TRBV9 to TRBJ2-3, with 8 bases matching TRBD2. The CDR3 extends over 16 amino acids. V was clipped by 4 bases and J by 4 bases; unmatched bases: 11. Germline V gene lookup returns CDR1 SGDLS and CDR2 YYNGEE.

Comment on this clonotype: Relative to the germline gene, one junction end is altered; a read error may explain this. The rearrangement links TRBV7-9 to TRBJ2-3; D possibly corresponds to TRBD1 (5 bases). The CDR3 sequence is 14 residues long. Per germline, CDR1 SEHNR and CDR2 FQNEAQ (reference sequence). The CDR3 bases are TGTGCCAGCAGCTTAAACCTAGGCACAGGTACGCAGTATTTT. This gives the protein CASSLNLGTGTQYF.